This T cell receptor beta chain was sequenced in a study of T cell repertoires in cytomegalovirus infection. Looking at the study overall: Public TCR beta signatures were indicative of both CMV infection and a matching HLA type.

Germline assignment: CDR1 MNHEY and CDR2 SMNVEV (reference sequence). V was trimmed by 6 bases and J by 4 bases, leaving 21 bases between them. The CDR3 is made up of 16 amino acids. This clonotype was counted between two and nine times. Its antigen remains unknown. Study-wide results and caveats: Based on cumulative public TCR beta family frequency, carriers of CMV plus the relevant HLA were identified. Ex vivo responses were dominated by HLA-C-restricted CMV-specific TCR beta clonotypes.

MiXCR, run by TCRdb on the reads, gives a single entry per CDR3 protein. The data contain roughly 300,000 distinct CDR3 sequences, more than 8% of them seen just once; the ten biggest clones take up approximately 4.5%. The genes are TRBV27 and TRBJ1-2, with a tentative D call TRBD1 (6 bases). The specimen was PBMCs. The sequence derives from a human donor in good health (CMV status not recorded). Some clones in this sample may be carry-over from other donors' samples. The CDR3 loop reads CASRPNPGQVLYGYTF. For the CDR3, the DNA is TGTGCCAGCAGGCCTAACCCGGGACAAGTACTCTATGGCTACACCTTC.